Presented here are 21 T cell receptor beta chains from one specimen sequenced in a study of T cell clonality in common variable immunodeficiency. Produced via immunoSEQ multiplex PCR; TCRdb's table is partial and in-frame only. The listing records fewer than 20,000 clones. Study-wide results and limits: Fewer deletions and N-nucleotide insertions were reportedly seen in common variable immunodeficiency TCR beta sequences.

These receptors' targets are unknown. The sample comprised peripheral blood mononuclear cells. The receptors were sampled from a human donor with common variable immunodeficiency.

Details on this clone: The read ends 3 residues early relative to the CDR3; the germline J gene fills the gap. This chain uses TRBV5-1 with TRBJ2-5; possible D gene TRBD1, 6 bases. Trimming took off 7 bases at V and 1 base at J, with 20 bases between the two ends. CDR1 and CDR2 from the germline V gene are SGHRS and YFSETQ. The CDR3 has 16 amino acids. The DNA read from the CDR3 is TGCGCCAGCGGAGACGGACAGACCAATCTCCAAGAGACC. Translation gives CASGDGQTNLQET. The complete CDR3 protein is CASGDGQTNLQETQYF.

Worth noting for this clone: Read sequence stops 3 residues before the CDR3 end, and the germline J gene provides the missing end. The chain has TRBV5-1 and TRBJ2-1; 9 nucleotides align to TRBD2. V dropped 0 bases and J dropped 2; count of bases not matched to a gene: 9. The CDR3 runs to 18 residues. Germline V lookup: CDR1 SGHRS, CDR2 YFSETQ. The CDR3 is CASSLEASGILTYNEQFF. The sequenced part of the CDR3 DNA is TGCGCCAGCAGCTTGGAGGCTAGCGGGATTTTGACCTACAATGAG.

In regard to this clone: The read falls 3 residues short of the CDR3 end, and the missing part is taken from the germline J gene. The rearrangement links TRBV2 to TRBJ1-2; 7 nucleotides align to TRBD1. The CDR3 contains 12 residues. Germline V gives CDR1 SNHLY, CDR2 FYNNEI. The ends lost 8 bases at V and 4 bases at J; junction bases unmatched: 4. The sequenced part of the CDR3 DNA is TGTGCCAGCTCCGGGACAGTCTATGGC. Translating gives CASSGTVYG. The full-length CDR3 reads as CASSGTVYGYTF.

In the case of this clone: The read comes to an end 3 residues before the CDR3 does, leaving the germline J gene to fill in the end. This chain links TRBV27 with TRBJ1-2; no definite D call. The germline gives CDR1 MNHEY, CDR2 SMNVEV (reference sequence). Trimming took 5 bases from V and 7 from J, leaving 20 bases between them. This CDR3 is 15 amino acids long. CDR3 sequence reads: CASSPGAALRLGYTF. The sequenced CDR3 bases are TGTGCCAGCAGTCCCGGAGCGGCCCTCAGGCTTGGC.

On this clone itself: From the germline J gene comes the end of the CDR3, since the read stops 3 residues before it. This chain connects TRBV7-3 to TRBJ2-1, with D possibly TRBD2 on 7 matching bases. Trimming cost V 5 bases and J 8 bases, with 19 bases left between them. CDR1 is SGHTA, CDR2 FQGTGA, per germline. This CDR3 is built from 15 residues. The CDR3 here is CASSALGGGVDEQFF. The CDR3 DNA, read in part, is TGTGCCAGCAGCGCCTTAGGGGGAGGGGTGGATGAG.

With regard to this clone: From the germline J gene comes the end of the CDR3, since the read stops 3 residues before it. V is TRBV6-2 or TRBV6-3 and J is TRBJ2-3; 10 bases match TRBD2. Germline CDR1 MNHEY, CDR2 SVGEGT. The CDR3 totals 16 residues. The V gene end was trimmed by 5 bases and the J gene end by 0 bases; junction bases not matched to a gene: 5. The CDR3 DNA, read in part, is TGTGCCAGCAGTCCCGGACTAGCGGAAAGCACAGATACG. It codes for CASSPGLAESTDT. The complete CDR3 protein is CASSPGLAESTDTQYF.

Frequency places this clone as medium-sized. Read data end 3 residues before the CDR3 end; the end is taken from the germline J gene. The chain combines TRBV7-2 with TRBJ2-3; D may be TRBD2 (5 bases). The V gene lost 5 bases and the J gene lost 3 bases, with 15 bases spanning the gap. Germline-derived CDR1 and CDR2 are SGHTA and FQGNSA. The length of the CDR3 is 15 residues. The CDR3: CASSPVGVLTDTQYF. CDR3 bases read: TGTGCCAGCAGCCCCGTCGGGGTTTTAACAGATACG.

Concerning this clone: The read finishes 3 residues shy of the CDR3 end, and the germline J gene is used to complete it. The V gene is TRBV24-1, the J gene TRBJ1-1, with D perhaps matching TRBD1 (5 bases). This CDR3 spans 13 amino acids. CDR1 and CDR2 (germline): KGHDR, SFDVKD. Trimming stripped 7 bases from V and 5 bases from J, with 13 bases between. The CDR3 loop reads CATREGRGTEAFF. The DNA read from the CDR3 is TGTGCCACCAGGGAGGGGCGCGGAACTGAA.

On this clone: The read ends 3 residues before the CDR3 terminus; that terminus is restored from the germline J gene. The chain couples TRBV2 to TRBJ1-1; no clear D. Germline values: CDR1 SNHLY, CDR2 FYNNEI. The CDR3 consists of 12 residues. Trimming took 11 bases from V and 5 from J, leaving 15 bases between them. The sequenced CDR3 bases are TGTGCCTCCCCGGCGGGGAGGACTGAA. It is translated as CASPAGRTE. The whole CDR3 sequence reads CASPAGRTEAFF.

Worth noting for this clone: Read sequence stops 3 residues before the CDR3 end, and the germline J gene provides the missing end. This chain joins TRBV19 and TRBJ2-4, with 9 bases matching TRBD1. This CDR3 is 17 amino acids long. V was pared by 1 base and J by 3 bases, with 7 bases of the junction left unmatched. Germline CDR1 reads LNHDA; CDR2 reads SQIVND (reference sequence). The covered CDR3 bases are TGTGCCAGTAGTATAGGGACAGGGGTATTAGTCAAAAACATT. Its protein is CASSIGTGVLVKNI. In full, the CDR3 is CASSIGTGVLVKNIQYF.

Comments on this clone: The missing CDR3 end, 3 residues past where the read stops, is filled in from the germline J gene. The chain uses TRBV19 and TRBJ2-1; 7 bases are a match to TRBD1. This CDR3 region has 16 residues. The germline CDR1 and CDR2 sequences are LNHDA and SQIVND (reference sequence). The J segment lost 4 bases and the V segment lost 0 bases, leaving 6 bases of the junction unmatched. The sequenced part of the CDR3 DNA is TGTGCCAGTAGTATAGAAAGGGGGCCCGTGTACAATGAG. Translated, it gives CASSIERGPVYNE. The entire CDR3 is CASSIERGPVYNEQFF.

Comments on this clone: Sequencing ends 3 residues short of the CDR3 end; the germline J gene provides the rest. V is TRBV19 and J is TRBJ2-7, with 9 bases identical to TRBD1. The V gene's germline CDR1 is LNHDA and CDR2 SQIVND (reference sequence). The CDR3 is 15 amino acids. V gave up 3 bases and J gave up 2 bases; unmatched junction bases: 5. Partial CDR3 DNA: TGTGCCAGTAGTATCCCTGGGACAGGGACCTACGAG. Amino acid sequence: CASSIPGTGTYE. The CDR3 in full is CASSIPGTGTYEQYF.

Notes on this clone: The read ends 3 residues shy of where the CDR3 ends; the end is completed using the germline J gene. The chain links TRBV7-2 to TRBJ1-2, with 9 bases matching TRBD1. CDR1 SGHTA and CDR2 FQGNSA come from the germline V gene. This CDR3 contains 14 residues. Losses at the gene ends were 4 bases for V and 7 bases for J; bases not matched to a gene: 7. CDR3 DNA, as far as it was read: TGTGCCAGCAGCTCACCCGGGACAGGGACTGGC. Protein sequence: CASSSPGTGTG. Given in full, the CDR3 is CASSSPGTGTGYTF. Filled out from reference TRBV7-2 and TRBJ1-2, the complete variable domain reads GAGVSQSPSNKVTEKGKDVELRCDPISGHTALYWYRQSLGQGLEFLIYFQGNSAPDKSGLPSDRFSAERTGGSVSTLTIQRTQQEDSAVYLCASSSPGTGTGYTFGSGTRLTVV.

On this clone: The read comes to an end 3 residues before the CDR3 does, leaving the germline J gene to fill in the end. This chain uses TRBV7-3 with TRBJ2-3; possibly TRBD2 for D (6 bases). V gave up 5 bases and J gave up 4 bases, with 10 bases separating them. CDR1 and CDR2 from the germline V gene are SGHTA and FQGTGA. CDR3 length: 13 residues. The chain's CDR3 is CASSPTGADTQYF. The DNA read from the CDR3 is TGTGCCAGCAGCCCCACGGGGGCAGATACG.

Worth noting for this clone: The read terminates 3 residues before the CDR3 end, so the remaining end is supplied by the germline J gene. This rearrangement joins TRBV19 to TRBJ2-5; TRBD2 matches at 12 bases. Germline V lookup: CDR1 LNHDA, CDR2 SQIVND (reference sequence). After removal of 7 bases from V and 4 bases from J, the junction contained 10 bases not matched to a gene. The CDR3 totals 16 residues. The CDR3 loop reads CASTSGLAGLRETQYF. The DNA read from the CDR3 is TGTGCCAGTACCAGCGGACTAGCGGGACTGAGAGAGACC.

In regard to this clone: The read ends 3 residues early relative to the CDR3; the germline J gene fills the gap. This chain uses TRBV30 with TRBJ2-3; 9 bases are shared with TRBD2. Germline V CDR1 and CDR2: GTSNPN, SVGIG (reference sequence). Germline trimming cut 2 bases from V and 6 bases from J; bases unmatched to any gene: 6. CDR3 size: 14 residues. The DNA read from the CDR3 is TGTGCCTGGAGTTTGGTGAGCGGGGGGGATACG. Protein: CAWSLVSGGDT. The CDR3 reads in full as CAWSLVSGGDTQYF. Looking up the rest from reference TRBV30 and TRBJ2-3 gives the full variable domain: SQTIHQWPATLVQPVGSPLSLECTVEGTSNPNLYWYRQAAGRGLQLLFYSVGIGQISSEVPQNLSASRPQDRQFILSSKKLLLSDSGFYLCAWSLVSGGDTQYFGPGTRLTVL.

A word on this clone: Sequencing ends 3 residues short of the CDR3 end; the germline J gene provides the rest. This chain links TRBV2 with TRBJ2-5; maybe TRBD2 (6 bases). Trimming left V 7 bases short and J 4 bases short, with 19 bases between. CDR3 length equals 15 residues. In germline, CDR1 is SNHLY, CDR2 FYNNEI. CDR3 DNA (partial): TGTGCCAGCACCTCGGGACTGGGACCCCCAGAGACC. Protein sequence: CASTSGLGPPET. The whole CDR3 sequence is CASTSGLGPPETQYF.

This clone is medium-sized (0.01 to 0.1%) by frequency. The sequenced part of the CDR3 DNA is TGTGCCATCAGTGAAGTGGGCCCCACCGGGGAG. It is translated as CAISEVGPTGE. The whole CDR3 sequence reads CAISEVGPTGELFF. The chain carries TRBV10-3 and TRBJ2-2; no reliable D call. The read stops 3 residues short of the end of the CDR3; the missing end is completed from the germline J gene. This CDR3 spans 14 amino acids. Trimming cost V 3 bases and J 4 bases, with 9 bases left between them. Germline CDR1 ENHRY, CDR2 SYGVKD.

As regards this clone: From the germline J gene comes the end of the CDR3, since the read stops 3 residues before it. The chain uses TRBV20-1 and TRBJ2-5; 9 bases are a match to TRBD1. From germline, CDR1 is DFQATT and CDR2 SNEGSKA (reference sequence). The CDR3 extends over 15 amino acids. V lost 5 bases, J lost 0 bases, and 7 bases stayed unmatched. The DNA read from the CDR3 is TGCAGTGCTGCTTCCGGGACAGGGAACCAAGAGACC. As protein: CSAASGTGNQET. In full, the CDR3 is CSAASGTGNQETQYF.

As to this clone: The CDR3 goes on 3 residues after the read ends, and that part is filled in from the germline J gene. The rearrangement joins TRBV6-2 or TRBV6-3 to TRBJ1-2; 7 bases line up with TRBD1. Germline loops: CDR1 MNHEY, CDR2 SVGEGT. V was clipped by 5 bases and J by 7 bases; unmatched bases: 7. The CDR3 totals 13 residues. CDR3 DNA (partial): TGTGCCAGCAGTCCACAGGGGATCGGTGGC. Its translation: CASSPQGIGG. The CDR3 in its entirety is CASSPQGIGGYTF.

As for this clone: The sequenced fragment ends 3 residues before the CDR3 boundary, so the rest is inferred from the germline J gene. V usage is TRBV7-9 and J usage is TRBJ1-5; 10 bases agree with TRBD1. J gave up 2 bases and V 5 bases, and 3 bases lay outside the gene matches. The CDR3 runs 15 residues. Per the germline V gene, CDR1 is SEHNR and CDR2 is FQNEAQ (reference sequence). This CDR3 reads CASSRQGAGNQPQHF. The DNA read from the CDR3 is TGTGCCAGCAGCCGACAGGGGGCTGGCAATCAGCCC.